This T cell receptor (beta chain) derives from a study of control samples from healthy donors and cancer patients. The V gene's germline CDR1 is SNHLY and CDR2 FYNNEI. This CDR3 has 12 residues. The V gene lost 6 bases and the J gene lost 2 bases, with 8 bases spanning the gap. Generated by immunoSEQ multiplex PCR, the TCRdb table keeps only in-frame clones and is missing some. There are 400,000 to 450,000 clones in the sample; roughly 90% occur only once, and 6% to 7% lies in the top ten. Sequenced material: PBMCs. The clonotype comes from a man aged 35-49 years with head and neck cancer. This chain connects TRBV2 to TRBJ2-7; D call uncertain. The CDR3, as DNA: TGTGCCAGCAGACTATTAGCCTACGAGCAGTACTTC. It specifies CASRLLAYEQYF.